This record concerns one T cell receptor (beta chain) sequence. Antigen unknown. The data stem from a study of CD8 T cells in Susac syndrome. After extraction with the RNeasy kit, roughly 0.45 to 1 ug of the RNA was reverse transcribed using random hexamers. TCRdb analysed the immunoSEQ multiplex PCR reads with MiXCR anew, one entry per CDR3 protein. The table shows 120,000 to 150,000 distinct CDR3 sequences, with approximately 96% occurring only once. CDR1 and CDR2 (germline): MGHRA, YSYEKL. This CDR3 contains 16 residues. V gave up 0 bases and J gave up 0 bases, with 8 bases separating them. Broader study findings: Only a relatively small number of individuals were included in the TCR sequencing and HLA analysis. When the CD4+ T cell repertoires of patients with Susac syndrome were examined, they did not show any clonal expansion.

The T cells that were sequenced for TCR beta were CD8+ and CD4+ cells from blood. Sequencing input: CD4+ T cells from PBMCs. The rearrangement joins TRBV4-1 to TRBJ1-4, with D possibly matching TRBD1 (5 bases). This TCR was sampled from a human donor with Susac syndrome. The CDR3 is CASSQDRVTTNEKLFF. CDR3 nucleotides: TGCGCCAGCAGCCAAGACAGGGTGACAACTAATGAAAAACTGTTTTTT.